These 2 T cell receptor beta chains share one sample of origin, sequenced in a study of CD8+ T cells in alopecia areata. Treatment indicated: oral pan-JAK inhibitor, 5-10 mg twice daily. As the sequencing template, cDNA was produced by extracting RNA and reverse transcribing it. The protocol was immunoSEQ multiplex PCR, while the TCRdb copy is restricted to in-frame clones and leaves out a portion. The sample contains about 190,000 clones, more than 50% of which appear only once. The starting material was CD4+ T cells sorted from blood, obtained at week 24, from a patient treated with tofacitinib. These receptors all come from a human donor with alopecia areata.

CDR3 amino acids: CASSGLGTSSYEQYF. CDR3 nucleotide sequence: TGTGCCAGCTCGGGGTTGGGGACTAGCTCCTACGAGCAGTACTTC. The chain is built from TRBV18 and TRBJ2-7; 8 bases agree with TRBD2. The CDR3 consists of 15 residues. Germline lookup yields CDR1 KGHSH and CDR2 LQKENI. V lost 6 bases, J lost 0 bases, and 7 bases stayed unmatched. Variable domain in full (rest from reference TRBV18 and TRBJ2-7): NAGVMQNPRHLVRRRGQEARLRCSPMKGHSHVYWYRQLPEEGLKFMVYLQKENIIDESGMPKERFSAEFPKEGPSILRIQQVVRGDSAAYFCASSGLGTSSYEQYFGPGTRLTVT.

CDR3 sequence: CAISESVGDPEAFF. Here the CDR3 DNA reads TGTGCCATCAGTGAGTCGGTAGGGGACCCTGAAGCTTTCTTT. V gene TRBV10-3 combines with J gene TRBJ1-1; a possible D gene is TRBD1 (5 bases). V was trimmed by 0 bases and J by 6 bases, leaving 11 bases between them. Looked up from germline, CDR1 is ENHRY and CDR2 is SYGVKD. The CDR3 extends over 14 amino acids.